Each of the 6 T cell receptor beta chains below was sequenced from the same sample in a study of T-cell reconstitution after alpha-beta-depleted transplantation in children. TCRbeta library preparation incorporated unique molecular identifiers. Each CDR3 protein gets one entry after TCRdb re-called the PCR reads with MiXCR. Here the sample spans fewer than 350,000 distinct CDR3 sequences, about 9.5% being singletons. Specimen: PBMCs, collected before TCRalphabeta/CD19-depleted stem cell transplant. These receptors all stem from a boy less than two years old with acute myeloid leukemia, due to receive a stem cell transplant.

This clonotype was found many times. The CDR3 region is CASSAGTGVNGYTF. DNA for the CDR3: TGTGCCAGCAGCGCAGGGACAGGAGTTAATGGCTACACCTTC. This chain links TRBV7-9 with TRBJ1-2; 8 nucleotides align to TRBD1. With V trimmed by 5 bases and J by 6 bases, 8 bases remained unmatched. The CDR3 totals 14 residues. Germline loops: CDR1 SEHNR, CDR2 FQNEAQ (reference sequence).

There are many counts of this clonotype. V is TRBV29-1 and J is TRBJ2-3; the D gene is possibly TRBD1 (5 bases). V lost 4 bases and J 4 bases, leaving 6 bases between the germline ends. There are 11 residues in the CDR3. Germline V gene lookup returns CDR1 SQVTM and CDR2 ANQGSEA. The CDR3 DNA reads TGCAGCGTTGGGGGCGCAGATACGCAGTATTTT. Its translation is CSVGGADTQYF.

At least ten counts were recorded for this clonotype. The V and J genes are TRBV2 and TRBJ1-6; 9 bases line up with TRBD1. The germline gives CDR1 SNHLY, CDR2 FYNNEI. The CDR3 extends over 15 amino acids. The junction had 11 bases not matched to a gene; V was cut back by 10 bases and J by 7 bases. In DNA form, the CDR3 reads TGTGCCATAAAAGGGGGACAGGGATCAAATTCACCCCTCCACTTT. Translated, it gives CAIKGGQGSNSPLHF.

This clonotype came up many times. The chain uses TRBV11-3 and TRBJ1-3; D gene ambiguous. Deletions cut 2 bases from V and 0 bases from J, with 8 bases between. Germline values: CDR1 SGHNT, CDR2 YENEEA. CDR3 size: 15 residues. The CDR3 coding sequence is TGTGCCAGCAGCTTACACACAGCCTCTGGAAACACCATATATTTT. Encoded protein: CASSLHTASGNTIYF.

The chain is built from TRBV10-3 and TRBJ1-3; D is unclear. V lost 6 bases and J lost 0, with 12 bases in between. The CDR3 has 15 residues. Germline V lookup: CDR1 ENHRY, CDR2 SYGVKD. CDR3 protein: CAIRTSRYSGNTIYF. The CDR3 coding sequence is TGTGCCATCAGGACCAGTCGGTACTCTGGAAACACCATATATTTT.

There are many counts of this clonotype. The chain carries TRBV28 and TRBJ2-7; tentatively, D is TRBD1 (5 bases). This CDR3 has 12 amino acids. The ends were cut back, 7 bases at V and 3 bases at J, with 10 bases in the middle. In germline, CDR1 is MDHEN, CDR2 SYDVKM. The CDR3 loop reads CASTLRGYEQYF. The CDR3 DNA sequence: TGTGCCAGCACCCTTAGGGGCTACGAGCAGTACTTC.